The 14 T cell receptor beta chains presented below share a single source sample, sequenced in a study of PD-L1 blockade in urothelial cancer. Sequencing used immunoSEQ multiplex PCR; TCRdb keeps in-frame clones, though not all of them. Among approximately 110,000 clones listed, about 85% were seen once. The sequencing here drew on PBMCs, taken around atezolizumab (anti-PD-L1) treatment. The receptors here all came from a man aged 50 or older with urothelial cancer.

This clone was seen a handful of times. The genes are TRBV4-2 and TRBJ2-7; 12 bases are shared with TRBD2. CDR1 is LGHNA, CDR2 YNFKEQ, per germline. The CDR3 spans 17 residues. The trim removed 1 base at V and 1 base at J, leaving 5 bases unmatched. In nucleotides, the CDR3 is TGTGCCAGCAGCCAAGGTTGGACTAGCGGGAATTCCTACGAGCAGTACTTC. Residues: CASSQGWTSGNSYEQYF.

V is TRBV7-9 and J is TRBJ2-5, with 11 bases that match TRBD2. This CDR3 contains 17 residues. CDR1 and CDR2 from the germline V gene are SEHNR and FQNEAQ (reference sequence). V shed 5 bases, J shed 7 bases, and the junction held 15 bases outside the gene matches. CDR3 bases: TGTGCCAGCAGCCTAAAGGGTACTAGCGGGAGTCGCGGGACCCAGTACTTC. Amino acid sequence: CASSLKGTSGSRGTQYF.

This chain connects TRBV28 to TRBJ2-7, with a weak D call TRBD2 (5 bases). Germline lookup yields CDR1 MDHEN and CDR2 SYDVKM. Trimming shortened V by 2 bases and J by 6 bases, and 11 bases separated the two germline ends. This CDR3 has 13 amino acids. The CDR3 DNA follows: TGTGCCAGCAGTTTAATCGGGATGGGCGAGCAGTACTTC. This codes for CASSLIGMGEQYF. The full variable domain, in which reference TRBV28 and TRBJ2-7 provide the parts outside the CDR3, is DVKVTQSSRYLVKRTGEKVFLECVQDMDHENMFWYRQDPGLGLRLIYFSYDVKMKEKGDIPEGYSVSREKKERFSLILESASTNQTSMYLCASSLIGMGEQYFGPGTRLTVT.

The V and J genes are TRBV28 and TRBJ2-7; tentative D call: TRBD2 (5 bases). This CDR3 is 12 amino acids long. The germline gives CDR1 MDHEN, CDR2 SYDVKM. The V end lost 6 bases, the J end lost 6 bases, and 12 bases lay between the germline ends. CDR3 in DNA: TGTGCCAGCAGATTACTAGAATCCGAGCAGTACTTC. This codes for CASRLLESEQYF.

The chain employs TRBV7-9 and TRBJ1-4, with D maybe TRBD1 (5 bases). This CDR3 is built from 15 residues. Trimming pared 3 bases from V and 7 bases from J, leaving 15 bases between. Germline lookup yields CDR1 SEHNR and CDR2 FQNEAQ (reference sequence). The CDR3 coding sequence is TGTGCCAGCAGCTTGAGGTTTGGGGGAGGTGAAAAACTGTTTTTT. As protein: CASSLRFGGGEKLFF.

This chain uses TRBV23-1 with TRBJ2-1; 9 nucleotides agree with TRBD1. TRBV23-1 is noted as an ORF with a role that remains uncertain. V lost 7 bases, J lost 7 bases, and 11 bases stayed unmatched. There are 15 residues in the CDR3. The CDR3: CASTRGWGTGNEQFF. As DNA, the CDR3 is TGCGCCAGCACGAGGGGTTGGGGGACAGGGAATGAGCAGTTCTTC.

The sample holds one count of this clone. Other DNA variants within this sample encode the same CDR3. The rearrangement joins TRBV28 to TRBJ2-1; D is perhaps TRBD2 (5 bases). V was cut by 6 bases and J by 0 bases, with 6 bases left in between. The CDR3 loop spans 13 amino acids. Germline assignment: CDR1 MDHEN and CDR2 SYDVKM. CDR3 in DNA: TGTGCCAGCAGCGAGGGCTCCTACAATGAGCAGTTCTTC. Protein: CASSEGSYNEQFF.

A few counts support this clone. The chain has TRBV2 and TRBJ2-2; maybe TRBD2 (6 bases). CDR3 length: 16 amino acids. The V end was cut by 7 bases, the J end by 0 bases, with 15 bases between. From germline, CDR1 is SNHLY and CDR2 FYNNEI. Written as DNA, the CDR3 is TGTGCCAGCACCAGTGATAGCGGAGCGAACACCGGGGAGCTGTTTTTT. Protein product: CASTSDSGANTGELFF. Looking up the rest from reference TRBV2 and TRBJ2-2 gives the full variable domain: EPEVTQTPSHQVTQMGQEVILRCVPISNHLYFYWYRQILGQKVEFLVSFYNNEISEKSEIFDDQFSVERPDGSNFTLKIRSTKLEDSAMYFCASTSDSGANTGELFFGEGSRLTVL.

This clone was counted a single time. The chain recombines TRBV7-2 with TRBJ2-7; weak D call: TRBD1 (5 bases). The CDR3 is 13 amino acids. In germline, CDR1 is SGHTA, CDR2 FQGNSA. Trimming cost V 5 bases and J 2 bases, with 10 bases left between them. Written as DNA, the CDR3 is TGTGCCAGCAGCGCCGGACATACCTACGAGCAGTACTTC. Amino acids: CASSAGHTYEQYF.

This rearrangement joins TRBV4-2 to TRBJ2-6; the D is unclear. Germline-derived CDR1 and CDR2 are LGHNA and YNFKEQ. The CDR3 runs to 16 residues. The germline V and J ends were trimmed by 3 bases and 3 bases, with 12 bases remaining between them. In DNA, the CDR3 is TGTGCCAGCAGCCAGAACCCAATCGGTGGGGCCAACGTCCTGACTTTC. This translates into CASSQNPIGGANVLTF.

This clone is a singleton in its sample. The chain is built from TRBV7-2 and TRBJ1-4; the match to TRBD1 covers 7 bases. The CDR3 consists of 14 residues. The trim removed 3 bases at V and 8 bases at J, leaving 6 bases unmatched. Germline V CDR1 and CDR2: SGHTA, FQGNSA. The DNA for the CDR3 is TGTGCCAGCAGCTTTTACAGGGGTGGGGAAAAACTGTTTTTT. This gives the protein CASSFYRGGEKLFF.

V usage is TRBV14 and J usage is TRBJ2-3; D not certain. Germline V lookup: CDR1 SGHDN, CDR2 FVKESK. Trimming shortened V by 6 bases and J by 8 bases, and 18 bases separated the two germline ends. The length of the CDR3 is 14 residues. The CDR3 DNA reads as TGTGCCAGCAGTCGGATAACCGGGTCCGGTACGCAGTATTTT. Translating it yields CASSRITGSGTQYF. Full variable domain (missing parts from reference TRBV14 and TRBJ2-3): EAGVTQFPSHSVIEKGQTVTLRCDPISGHDNLYWYRRVMGKEIKFLLHFVKESKQDESGMPNNRFLAERTGGTYSTLKVQPAELEDSGVYFCASSRITGSGTQYFGPGTRLTVL.

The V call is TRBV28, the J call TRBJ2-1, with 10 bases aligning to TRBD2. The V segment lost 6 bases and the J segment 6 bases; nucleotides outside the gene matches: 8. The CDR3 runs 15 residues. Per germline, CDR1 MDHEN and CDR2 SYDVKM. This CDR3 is CASSPIAGGFNEQFF. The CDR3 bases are TGTGCCAGCAGCCCGATAGCGGGAGGATTCAATGAGCAGTTCTTC.

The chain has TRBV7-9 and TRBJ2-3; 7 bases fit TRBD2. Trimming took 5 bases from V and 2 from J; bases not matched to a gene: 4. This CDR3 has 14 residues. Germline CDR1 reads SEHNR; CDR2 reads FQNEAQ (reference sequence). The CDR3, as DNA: TGTGCCAGCAGCATAAGCGGGAACACAGATACGCAGTATTTT. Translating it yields CASSISGNTDTQYF.